These 32 T cell receptor beta chains were all obtained from the same sample, sequenced in a study of response to subunit inactivated influenza vaccine. From the RT-PCR reads, TCRdb called clonotypes with MiXCR, one entry per CDR3 protein. The sample records hundreds of thousands of distinct CDR3 sequences, about 12% being singletons. Sequenced material: PBMCs from blood, taken on the day of vaccination. Receptors originate from a man aged 50-59 years who received an inactivated influenza vaccine.

This clonotype was seen only a few times. The V gene is TRBV30, the J gene TRBJ2-2; the D gene is possibly TRBD2 (5 bases). Germline CDR1 GTSNPN, CDR2 SVGIG (reference sequence). V gave up 5 bases and J gave up 3 bases, with 13 bases separating them. This CDR3 comprises 14 residues. DNA of the CDR3: TGTGCCTGGGGGTCGGGGTCCCACACCGGGGAGCTGTTTTTT. Its translation is CAWGSGSHTGELFF. Looking up the rest from reference TRBV30 and TRBJ2-2 gives the full variable domain: SQTIHQWPATLVQPVGSPLSLECTVEGTSNPNLYWYRQAAGRGLQLLFYSVGIGQISSEVPQNLSASRPQDRQFILSSKKLLLSDSGFYLCAWGSGSHTGELFFGEGSRLTVL.

This chain uses TRBV20-1 with TRBJ2-3; possible D gene TRBD2, 5 bases. CDR1 is DFQATT, CDR2 SNEGSKA, per germline (reference sequence). The ends were cut back, 0 bases at V and 4 bases at J, with 11 bases in the middle. The CDR3 extends over 14 amino acids. DNA for the CDR3: TGCAGTGCTAGAGACCTAGCCGGCCCAGATACGCAGTATTTT. Its protein is CSARDLAGPDTQYF.

This chain links TRBV7-2 with TRBJ2-4; TRBD1 agrees at 8 bases. The CDR3 is made up of 16 amino acids. V trimming: 4 bases; J trimming: 7 bases; junction bases outside the gene matches: 12. Germline loops: CDR1 SGHTA, CDR2 FQGNSA. This CDR3 reads CASSYPRTGFANIQYF. DNA for the CDR3: TGTGCCAGCAGCTACCCAAGGACAGGGTTTGCCAACATTCAGTACTTC.

This clonotype was counted only a few times. The rearrangement joins TRBV5-4 to TRBJ1-1; D is perhaps TRBD1 (5 bases). The germline gives CDR1 SGHNT, CDR2 YYREEE (reference sequence). Trimming removed 1 base at V and 2 bases at J, with 21 bases between. The CDR3 runs to 18 residues. The CDR3 is CASSLSSLAGKANTEAFF. The CDR3 nucleotides are TGTGCCAGCAGCTTGTCGTCGTTGGCAGGGAAGGCCAACACTGAAGCTTTCTTT.

This clonotype has a handful of counts. This sequence joins TRBV7-9 and TRBJ2-4; no clear D. The CDR3 sequence is 16 residues long. V was pared by 1 base and J by 2 bases, with 12 bases between. The germline V gene has CDR1 SEHNR and CDR2 FQNEAQ (reference sequence). The CDR3 spells CASSLVGSSTKNIQYF. The CDR3 DNA sequence: TGTGCCAGCAGCTTAGTGGGCAGTTCCACCAAAAACATTCAGTACTTC.

This clonotype was counted many times. The chain recombines TRBV12-3 or TRBV12-4 with TRBJ1-2, with D hard to call. Between the trimmed V and J ends, which lost 5 bases and 3 bases, there was a span of 13 bases. The CDR3 spans 14 residues. CDR3 protein: CASSTAPNYYGYTF. DNA of the CDR3: TGTGCCAGCAGTACCGCCCCTAACTACTATGGCTACACCTTC.

The J gene is TRBJ1-2, the V gene TRBV19; 11 bases are a match to TRBD1. CDR3 length equals 13 residues. The V gene end was trimmed by 6 bases and the J gene end by 5 bases; junction bases not matched to a gene: 2. CDR1 and CDR2 from the germline V gene are LNHDA and SQIVND (reference sequence). The CDR3 nucleotides are TGTGCCAGTAGCGGGACAGGGGGATATGGCTACACCTTC. Its translation is CASSGTGGYGYTF.

The rearrangement uses TRBV11-2 and TRBJ2-2; TRBD1 aligns across 9 bases. There are 16 residues in the CDR3. V gave up 2 bases and J gave up 6 bases; unmatched junction bases: 7. CDR1 SGHAT and CDR2 FQNNGV come from the germline V gene. Here the CDR3 DNA reads TGTGCCAGCAGCTTAACGGACAGGGGAAAGGCCGGGGAGCTGTTTTTT. As protein: CASSLTDRGKAGELFF.

This clonotype was counted between two and nine times. This chain uses TRBV5-1 with TRBJ2-1; weak D call: TRBD1 (7 bases). The CDR3 has 15 residues. Germline V gives CDR1 SGHRS, CDR2 YFSETQ. The germline V and J ends were trimmed by 4 bases and 1 base, with 12 bases remaining between them. The chain's CDR3 is CASSEAGGSYNEQFF. The DNA for the CDR3 is TGCGCCAGCAGCGAGGCAGGGGGGTCCTACAATGAGCAGTTCTTC.

This clonotype has ten or more counts. Given a much more abundant clone one base away, this may be a read error. The V call is TRBV2, the J call TRBJ2-2, with D uncertain. This CDR3 has 12 residues. Germline CDR1 and CDR2: SNHLY and FYNNEI. V was clipped by 6 bases and J by 2 bases, with 4 bases between them. The CDR3, as DNA: TGTGCCAGCAGGCTAAACACCGGGGAGCTGTTTTTT. It encodes CASRLNTGELFF.

CDR3 residues: CASSPLRGGQSNTGELFF. The CDR3 DNA reads as TGTGCCAGCAGCCCCCTCAGGGGGGGACAGTCGAACACCGGGGAGCTGTTTTTT. The V call is TRBV12-3 or TRBV12-4, the J call TRBJ2-2; D may match TRBD1 or TRBD2 (7 bases each). Deletions cut 6 bases from V and 0 bases from J, with 20 bases between. The CDR3 is 18 residues long.

This clonotype was seen only a few times. CDR3 sequence (DNA): TGTGCCAGCAGCCCGGGGACTAGTCCCCAATCTTACAATGAGCAGTTCTTC. Translated: CASSPGTSPQSYNEQFF. The chain employs TRBV7-9 and TRBJ2-1, with 8 bases lining up with TRBD2. CDR3 length: 17 residues. V dropped 5 bases and J dropped 4; count of bases not matched to a gene: 13. From germline, CDR1 is SEHNR and CDR2 FQNEAQ (reference sequence).

The sample holds a few counts of this clonotype. The chain joins TRBV5-1 to TRBJ2-2; D gene ambiguous. Per germline, CDR1 SGHRS and CDR2 YFSETQ. The V and J ends lost 6 bases and 4 bases respectively, with 10 bases between them. CDR3 size: 13 residues. CDR3 loop: CASTSQTTGELFF. CDR3 coding DNA: TGCGCCAGCACGAGCCAGACCACCGGGGAGCTGTTTTTT.

As regards this clonotype: The conserved phenylalanine or tryptophan is not found at the CDR3 terminus, so this likely reflects a read error. This chain joins TRBV7-2 and TRBJ2-7; D may match TRBD1 or TRBD2 (6 bases each). CDR1 is SGHTA and CDR2 is FQGNSA in the germline V gene. V gave up 5 bases and J gave up 2 bases, with 16 bases separating them. The CDR3 is 15 residues long. The CDR3 is CASSPVGGGTYEQYI. The CDR3, as DNA: TGTGCCAGCAGCCCAGTCGGGGGCGGAACCTACGAGCAGTACATC.

This clonotype has a count of ten or more. The chain combines TRBV12-3 or TRBV12-4 with TRBJ2-2; TRBD1 agrees at 9 bases. Losses at the gene ends were 6 bases for V and 2 bases for J; bases not matched to a gene: 4. CDR3 size: 15 residues. The CDR3 sequence: CASREGQGNTGELFF. The CDR3 DNA reads as TGTGCCAGCAGGGAGGGACAGGGTAACACCGGGGAGCTGTTTTTT.

This chain uses TRBV11-2 with TRBJ1-2; 8 bases map to TRBD1. V shed 5 bases and J 6 bases; nucleotides not matched to a gene: 11. Germline CDR1 SGHAT, CDR2 FQNNGV. CDR3 length equals 15 residues. The CDR3 bases are TGTGCCAGCAGCGCTACCCGGACAGGGCCTCATGGCTACACCTTC. This gives the protein CASSATRTGPHGYTF.

A single count supports this clonotype. The chain joins TRBV12-3 or TRBV12-4 to TRBJ1-2; possible D gene TRBD1, 6 bases. Between the trimmed V and J ends, which lost 6 bases and 4 bases, there was a span of 21 bases. CDR3 length equals 16 residues. Written as DNA, the CDR3 is TGTGCCAGCAGCCCGAACGAACAGGGAAACCTCTATGGCTACACCTTC. Protein sequence: CASSPNEQGNLYGYTF.

In this sample, this clonotype turned up a few times. This sequence joins TRBV5-1 and TRBJ2-7; TRBD2 aligns across 10 bases. Trimming removed 0 bases from V and 5 bases from J; junction bases left unmatched: 11. The CDR3 is 17 amino acids. Germline-derived CDR1 and CDR2 are SGHRS and YFSETQ. Written as DNA, the CDR3 is TGCGCCAGCAGCTTGGAACTAGCGGGACGAGCCCGGGACGAGCAGTACTTC. Amino acids: CASSLELAGRARDEQYF.

The chain carries TRBV20-1 and TRBJ2-1, with 10 positions matching TRBD2. Germline values: CDR1 DFQATT, CDR2 SNEGSKA (reference sequence). After removal of 2 bases from V and 7 bases from J, the junction contained 8 bases not matched to a gene. The CDR3 extends over 15 amino acids. CDR3 sequence reads: CSARPTSGNGNEQFF. The CDR3 DNA is TGCAGTGCTAGACCCACTAGCGGGAATGGGAATGAGCAGTTCTTC.

A few counts support this clonotype. The gene calls are TRBV27 and TRBJ2-3; possibly TRBD2 for D (5 bases). The CDR3 has 16 residues. The germline V and J ends were trimmed by 4 bases and 3 bases, with 17 bases remaining between them. Per germline, CDR1 MNHEY and CDR2 SMNVEV (reference sequence). CDR3 nucleotide sequence: TGTGCCAGCAGTTCCCTTGGAGGCGGGTGGACAGATACGCAGTATTTT. Amino acids: CASSSLGGGWTDTQYF.

This clonotype was seen more than once but under ten times. The rearrangement joins TRBV19 to TRBJ2-1, with D possibly TRBD2 on 5 matching bases. The CDR3 has 18 amino acids. Germline V gene data show CDR1 as LNHDA and CDR2 as SQIVND (reference sequence). V was cut by 6 bases and J by 1 base, with 22 bases left in between. The CDR3 sequence: CASSRGRAAPVSYNEQFF. The CDR3 nucleotides are TGTGCCAGTAGCAGAGGACGAGCGGCACCAGTTTCCTACAATGAGCAGTTCTTC. Filled out from reference TRBV19 and TRBJ2-1, the complete variable domain reads DGGITQSPKYLFRKEGQNVTLSCEQNLNHDAMYWYRQDPGQGLRLIYYSQIVNDFQKGDIAEGYSVSREKKESFPLTVTSAQKNPTAFYLCASSRGRAAPVSYNEQFFGPGTRLTVL.

Regarding this clonotype: Just one base apart from a much larger clone, this may be a read error. V is TRBV7-9 and J is TRBJ2-1; TRBD1 aligns across 10 bases. V dropped 9 bases and J dropped 5; count of bases not matched to a gene: 10. Germline V lookup: CDR1 SEHNR, CDR2 FQNEAQ (reference sequence). The CDR3 is made up of 15 amino acids. In nucleotides, the CDR3 is TGTGCCAGAAGCACTTGGACAGGGGGGGACAATGAGCAGTTCTTC. Protein product: CARSTWTGGDNEQFF.

This clonotype was observed many times. The chain recombines TRBV7-9 with TRBJ2-1; 7 nucleotides agree with TRBD2. V dropped 4 bases and J dropped 5; count of bases not matched to a gene: 8. The CDR3 covers 15 residues. Germline CDR1 is SEHNR and CDR2 is FQNEAQ (reference sequence). The CDR3 here is CASSSRLAEHNEQFF. The CDR3 DNA follows: TGTGCCAGCAGCTCGCGCCTAGCGGAACACAATGAGCAGTTCTTC. The full variable domain, with the rest looked up from reference TRBV7-9 and TRBJ2-1, is DTGVSQNPRHKITKRGQNVTFRCDPISEHNRLYWYRQTLGQGPEFLTYFQNEAQLEKSRLLSDRFSAERPKGSFSTLEIQRTEQGDSAMYLCASSSRLAEHNEQFFGPGTRLTVL.

There are a few counts of this clonotype. DNA of the CDR3: TGCAGTGAGAGCGGGAGAGGCGATACGCAGTATTTT. This sequence encodes CSESGRGDTQYF. This chain joins TRBV20-1 and TRBJ2-3; 8 bases are a match to TRBD2. This CDR3 is built from 12 residues. From germline, CDR1 is DFQATT and CDR2 SNEGSKA (reference sequence). The V segment lost 7 bases and the J segment 6 bases; nucleotides outside the gene matches: 6.

A note on this clonotype: Germline is not matched at one junction end, which may reflect a read error. The chain combines TRBV7-3 with TRBJ2-1, with D tentatively TRBD2 (5 bases). The CDR3 extends over 13 amino acids. Germline loops: CDR1 SGHTA, CDR2 FQGTGA. The chain's CDR3 is CASSITRSNEQFF. The CDR3, as DNA: TGTGCCAGCAGCATAACTAGATCCAATGAGCAGTTCTTC. The full variable domain, with the rest looked up from reference TRBV7-3 and TRBJ2-1, is GAGVSQTPSNKVTEKGKYVELRCDPISGHTALYWYRQSLGQGPEFLIYFQGTGAADDSGLPNDRFFAVRPEGSVSTLKIQRTERGDSAVYLCASSITRSNEQFFGPGTRLTVL.

A few counts support this clonotype. This chain joins TRBV20-1 and TRBJ1-5; 8 bases match TRBD1. Trimming cost V 6 bases and J 0 bases; bases outside gene matches: 7. This CDR3 region has 15 residues. Per germline, CDR1 DFQATT and CDR2 SNEGSKA (reference sequence). The CDR3 loop reads CSAPTGGDSNQPQHF. CDR3 in DNA: TGCAGTGCGCCCACAGGGGGGGATAGCAATCAGCCCCAGCATTTT.

This clonotype has a handful of counts. The chain carries TRBV7-2 and TRBJ2-1; maybe TRBD1 (5 bases). CDR1 and CDR2 (germline): SGHTA, FQGNSA. V lost 5 bases to trimming and J lost 0 bases, with 17 bases between them. This CDR3 comprises 17 residues. The CDR3 loop is CASSPGFSGLSYNEQFF. In DNA, the CDR3 is TGTGCCAGCAGCCCAGGGTTTAGTGGCCTCTCCTACAATGAGCAGTTCTTC.

This clonotype was found many times. The chain joins TRBV7-2 to TRBJ2-7, with 9 positions matching TRBD2. V lost 5 bases, J lost 5 bases, and 7 bases stayed unmatched. Germline V CDR1 and CDR2: SGHTA, FQGNSA. The CDR3 sequence is 14 residues long. The CDR3 sequence: CASSPVAGVDEQYF. Written as DNA, the CDR3 is TGTGCCAGCAGCCCGGTAGCGGGAGTTGACGAGCAGTACTTC.

This rearrangement joins TRBV15 to TRBJ1-2, with 7 positions matching TRBD1. The CDR3 length is 14 residues. Trimming removed 5 bases from V and 6 bases from J; junction bases left unmatched: 9. CDR1 and CDR2 (germline): LNHNV, YYDKDF (reference sequence). This CDR3 reads CATSWGTEPHGYTF. DNA of the CDR3: TGTGCCACCAGCTGGGGGACAGAACCCCATGGCTACACCTTC.

This clonotype was seen a handful of times. The rearrangement links TRBV7-9 to TRBJ2-1; D remains ambiguous. Germline CDR1 SEHNR, CDR2 FQNEAQ (reference sequence). CDR3 size: 17 residues. With 2 bases removed from V and 4 bases from J, the gap between germline ends came to 18 bases. As DNA, the CDR3 is TGTGCCAGCAGCTTATCCCCCTTATGGGAATCTTACAATGAGCAGTTCTTC. Amino acids: CASSLSPLWESYNEQFF.

This clonotype came up a few times. V gene TRBV6-5 combines with J gene TRBJ1-1; the D gene is possibly TRBD1 (5 bases). Deletions cut 2 bases from V and 6 bases from J, with 10 bases between. The CDR3 has 13 amino acids. Looked up from germline, CDR1 is MNHEY and CDR2 is SVGAGI. The CDR3 nucleotides read TGTGCCAGCAGTTACAGGGGAGGGTCTGAAGCTTTCTTT. Protein: CASSYRGGSEAFF.

The chain is built from TRBV6-2 or TRBV6-3 and TRBJ1-1; D gene uncertain. Trimming took off 2 bases at V and 6 bases at J, with 13 bases between the two ends. The CDR3 runs to 14 residues. The germline gives CDR1 MNHEY, CDR2 SVGEGT. The CDR3 reads CASSYARAPPEAFF. CDR3 DNA: TGTGCCAGCAGTTACGCGAGGGCACCCCCTGAAGCTTTCTTT.